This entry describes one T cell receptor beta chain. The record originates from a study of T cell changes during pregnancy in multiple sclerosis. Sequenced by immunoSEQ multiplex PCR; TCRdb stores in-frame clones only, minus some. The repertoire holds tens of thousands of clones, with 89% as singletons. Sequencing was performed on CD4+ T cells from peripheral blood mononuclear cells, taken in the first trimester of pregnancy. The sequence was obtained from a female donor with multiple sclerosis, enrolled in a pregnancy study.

Here the CDR3 reads CASSLSGGAYEQYF. CDR3 coding DNA: TGTGCCAGCAGCTTAAGCGGGGGGGCGTACGAGCAGTACTTC. This chain links TRBV7-3 with TRBJ2-7, with TRBD2 matching over 9 bases. This CDR3 has 14 amino acids. Trimming removed 1 base from V and 4 bases from J; junction bases left unmatched: 2. Per the germline V gene, CDR1 is SGHTA and CDR2 is FQGTGA.